The source of this TCR beta chain is a study of blood T cell repertoires in COVID-19. The wider study: Samples came from the United States, Italy and Spain, spanning acute and convalescent COVID-19. PBMCs, B-cell-depleted T cells, or T cells were the source of the cDNA or gDNA that made up the material.

Clones were sequenced by immunoSEQ multiplex PCR, and TCRdb holds only the in-frame ones, with some missing. The table has 120,000 or so clones, about four fifths seen once; the top ten hold roughly 2.1%. V dropped 5 bases and J dropped 6 bases, with 14 bases sitting between them. CDR3 length equals 14 residues. Germline V gene sequence: CDR1 SGHTA, CDR2 FQGNSA. This clone has just one count. This clonotype originated in a man in his 70s with acute or convalescent COVID-19. V and J are TRBV7-2 and TRBJ1-5, with a possible D match to TRBD1 (6 bases). The material sequenced was peripheral blood. For the CDR3, the DNA is TGTGCCAGCAGCCTAAACAGGGTGGGTCAGCCCCAGCATTTT. This translates into CASSLNRVGQPQHF.